This is a list of T cell receptor beta chains from one sample in a study of response to subunit inactivated influenza vaccine. TCRdb reprocessed the RT-PCR reads via MiXCR and lists one record per CDR3 protein. Of roughly 460,000 distinct CDR3 sequences listed, around 9.9% were seen once; the top ten hold about 12%. The material sequenced was PBMCs from blood, taken around seven weeks after vaccination. The receptors shown here come from a middle-aged man who received an inactivated influenza vaccine. Both conserved end residues are part of each CDR3. D genes are given only for firm matches. Clone size is not always given. Where it is, it says once, few, many or a class for expanded clones.

v_call,d_call,j_call,clone_size,cdr3_nt,cdr3_aa
TRBV6-1,TRBD1,TRBJ1-5,few,TGTGCCAGCAGTGACACAGGGGGCAATCAGCCCCAGCATTTT,CASSDTGGNQPQHF
TRBV9,.,TRBJ1-4,few,TGTGCCAGCAGCGTAGGGACAGATGAAAAACTGTTTTTT,CASSVGTDEKLFF
TRBV6-5,.,TRBJ2-7,few,TGTGCCAGCAGTTACGGAGACCAAGCCACCTACGAGCAGTACTTC,CASSYGDQATYEQYF
TRBV10-3,TRBD1,TRBJ1-6,.,TGTGCCATCAGTGATATCCACAGGGGAGGCAATTCACCCCTCCACTTT,CAISDIHRGGNSPLHF
TRBV18,TRBD2,TRBJ2-7,.,TGTGCCAGCTCACCGGGGCGGGAGGGTGCGGTCGGCTTC,CASSPGREGAVGF
TRBV24-1,TRBD1,TRBJ2-5,many,TGTGCCACCAGTGACCCGGGACAGGGTGTGAAGACCCAGTACTTC,CATSDPGQGVKTQYF
TRBV25-1,TRBD1,TRBJ2-5,.,TGTGCCAGCAGTGATACCCTGGGGACAGGGGGCCGAGAGACCCAGTACTTC,CASSDTLGTGGRETQYF
TRBV12-3/TRBV12-4,.,TRBJ1-6,.,TGTGCCAGCAGTTTAGGGGCACGGCATAATTCACCCCTCCACTTT,CASSLGARHNSPLHF
TRBV4-2,.,TRBJ1-5,few,TGTGCCAGCAGCCAAGATAACAGTTACAATCAGCCCCAGCATTTT,CASSQDNSYNQPQHF
TRBV7-2,TRBD2,TRBJ2-5,.,TGTGCCAGCAGCTCAGAACTATGGGGCGGGAGGGAGACCCAGTACTTC,CASSSELWGGRETQYF
TRBV20-1,TRBD2,TRBJ2-1,many,TGCAGTGCTAGAGAGGGGACTAGCGGGAGAAGGAATGAGCAGTTCTTC,CSAREGTSGRRNEQFF
TRBV13,.,TRBJ2-5,.,TGTGCCAGCAGCTTACCAGAAGACAGGGAGACCCAGTACTTC,CASSLPEDRETQYF
TRBV9,TRBD2,TRBJ2-5,.,TGTGCCAGCAGCGATAATGGGACTAGCGGATTCCAAGAGACCCAGTACTTC,CASSDNGTSGFQETQYF
TRBV7-2,TRBD1,TRBJ2-1,few,TGTGCCAGCAGCTTACCGGGACAGGGGATATACAATGAGCAGTTCTTC,CASSLPGQGIYNEQFF
TRBV7-8,.,TRBJ2-2,.,TGTGCCAGCAACATACTGGGCAGGGAGCTGTTTTTT,CASNILGRELFF
TRBV11-3,.,TRBJ2-1,.,TGTGCCAGCAGTCAAGGGGGGGAAGGGGAGCAGTTCTTC,CASSQGGEGEQFF
TRBV24-1,.,TRBJ2-3,few,TGTGCCACCAGTGATTCAGGGGATTCTCGGAGCACAGATACGCAGTATTTT,CATSDSGDSRSTDTQYF
TRBV20-1,TRBD1,TRBJ1-1,many,TGCAGTGCTAGAGACCAAACAGGGGGAGGCACTGAAGCTTTCTTT,CSARDQTGGGTEAFF
TRBV20-1,TRBD2,TRBJ2-7,.,TGCAGTGCTAAAAACGCCTCGGGAGGGCCCTACGAGCAGTACTTC,CSAKNASGGPYEQYF
TRBV7-8,.,TRBJ2-7,.,TGTGCCAGCGGGGACAGCGGGACTTCCGAGCAGTACTTC,CASGDSGTSEQYF
TRBV9,.,TRBJ2-7,few,TGTGCCAGCTCAAACCAGGGGAGCTCCTACGAGCAGTACTTC,CASSNQGSSYEQYF
TRBV7-2,.,TRBJ2-7,many,TGTGCCAGCAGCTTAGCGCGACTCTCCTACGAGCAGTACTTC,CASSLARLSYEQYF
TRBV14,TRBD2,TRBJ2-1,few,TGTGCCAGCAGCCAAGACGAGACTAGCGGGAGGCGGAATGAGCAGTTCTTC,CASSQDETSGRRNEQFF
TRBV4-3,.,TRBJ2-6,.,TGCGCCAGCAGCCCACGCCACAGCTCTGGGGCCAACGTCCTGACTTTC,CASSPRHSSGANVLTF
TRBV7-9,.,TRBJ1-5,.,TGTGCCAGCAGCTTATCAGGGTATAGTCAGCCCCAGCATTTT,CASSLSGYSQPQHF
TRBV27,TRBD1,TRBJ2-7,few,TGTGCCAGCGGTACCGGGACAGGGACCTACGAGCAGTACTTC,CASGTGTGTYEQYF
TRBV4-3,.,TRBJ2-1,.,TGCGCCAGCAGCCAAGATTTCGGGAGCTCCTACAATGAGCAGTTCTTC,CASSQDFGSSYNEQFF
TRBV27,.,TRBJ2-3,many,TGTGCCAGCAGATGGGGGACTCACACAGATACGCAGTATTTT,CASRWGTHTDTQYF
TRBV6-1,TRBD2,TRBJ2-1,few,TGTGCCAGCACCCCAGGTTGGACTAGCGGGGGAGGTAATGAGCAGTTCTTC,CASTPGWTSGGGNEQFF
TRBV5-1,.,TRBJ1-4,few,TGCGCCAGCAGCAAAACAGGGCAGACTAATGAAAAACTGTTTTTT,CASSKTGQTNEKLFF
TRBV7-9,TRBD2,TRBJ2-7,.,TGTGCCAGCGGGACTAGCGGGGCCTACGAGCAGTACTTC,CASGTSGAYEQYF
TRBV20-1,.,TRBJ1-2,few,TGCAGTGCTAGACTAGGGGGAAGCTATGGCTACACCTTC,CSARLGGSYGYTF
TRBV12-3/TRBV12-4,TRBD1,TRBJ1-1,few,TGTGCCAGCAAGCGAACAGGGGTAAACACTGAAGCTTTCTTT,CASKRTGVNTEAFF
TRBV12-3/TRBV12-4,.,TRBJ1-5,many,TGTGCCAGCAGTTTTCAACAGGGAGCCTATCAGCCCCAGCATTTT,CASSFQQGAYQPQHF
TRBV7-6,.,TRBJ2-7,.,TGTGCCAGCAGCTCCAGACAGACCTACGAGCAGTACTTC,CASSSRQTYEQYF
TRBV20-1,TRBD1,TRBJ2-1,many,TGCAGTGCTACCCGACAGGGGCTTGAGCAGTTCTTC,CSATRQGLEQFF
TRBV20-1,.,TRBJ1-5,.,TGCAGTGCTATCATCACCAGCAATCAGCCCCAGCATTTT,CSAIITSNQPQHF
TRBV11-2,.,TRBJ1-2,.,TGTGCCAGCAGCTTAGACAGGTTACGCTATGGCTACACCTTC,CASSLDRLRYGYTF